A single sample gave rise to the 2 T cell receptor beta chains below, sequenced in a study of cytomegalovirus exposure and HLA in healthy donors. Vbeta (60) and Jbeta (13) primers were used in the PCR. Sequencing used immunoSEQ multiplex PCR; TCRdb keeps in-frame clones, though not all of them. The table has under 130,000 clones, nearly 15% seen once; the top ten hold around 0.83%. The sample taken for sequencing was PBMCs. Source of these receptors: a female donor in good health and CMV-seronegative.

V is TRBV7-2 and J is TRBJ2-2; weak D call: TRBD1 (5 bases). Trimming stripped 4 bases from V and 0 bases from J, with 12 bases between. Germline lookup yields CDR1 SGHTA and CDR2 FQGNSA. The CDR3 is made up of 16 amino acids. CDR3 nucleotides: TGTGCCAGCAGCTCTCGGTGGGGCTCGAACACCGGGGAGCTGTTTTTT. Its translation is CASSSRWGSNTGELFF.

The chain is built from TRBV7-6 and TRBJ2-1; 10 nucleotides agree with TRBD2. The CDR3 totals 17 residues. The V segment lost 5 bases and the J segment 3 bases; nucleotides outside the gene matches: 10. Per germline, CDR1 SGHVS and CDR2 FNYEAQ. In nucleotides, the CDR3 is TGTGCCAGCAGCGTGCGAGCATCTAGCGGGGGCTACAATGAGCAGTTCTTC. Its translation is CASSVRASSGGYNEQFF.